A single sample is the source of the 16 T cell receptor beta chains below, sequenced in a study of CXCR3-negative and CXCR3-positive naive CD8 T cells. The authors made the TRB cDNA libraries by 5' RACE using UMI labels. TCRdb derives one entry per CDR3 protein from the 5' RACE reads, leaving out DNA. The data show 80,000 to 95,000 distinct CDR3 sequences, and the top ten clones hold roughly 1.5%. The sequencing input was naive CXCR3- CD8+ T cells from blood. Subset defined: CD45RO-CCR7+CD27+CD95- naive CD8+ T cells lacking CXCR3 (TNR3-). All receptors derive from a human donor in good health. Some clones in this sample may be carry-over from other donors' samples.

V usage is TRBV19 and J usage is TRBJ2-7; absent DNA, TCRdb's TRBD1 call cannot be checked. Germline V gene data show CDR1 as LNHDA and CDR2 as SQIVND (reference sequence). The CDR3 has 14 amino acids. The CDR3 here is CASSIDRETYEQYF.

The rearrangement links TRBV13 to TRBJ2-3. Germline-derived CDR1 and CDR2 are PRHDT and FYEKMQ (reference sequence). There are 15 residues in the CDR3. CDR3 region: CVSSLDVTDTDTQYF.

The rearrangement uses TRBV7-9 and TRBJ2-1; absent DNA, TCRdb's TRBD1 call cannot be checked. CDR1 is SEHNR and CDR2 is FQNEAQ in the germline V gene (reference sequence). The CDR3 spans 16 residues. CDR3: CASSLRTGATYNEQFF.

The genes are TRBV29-1 and TRBJ1-4; the D gene TCRdb calls, TRBD1, cannot be checked with no DNA. This CDR3 region has 14 residues. Germline V gene lookup returns CDR1 SQVTM and CDR2 ANQGSEA. Here the CDR3 reads CSVEAGVVGEKLFF.

This rearrangement joins TRBV7-3 to TRBJ2-1; TCRdb's D call of TRBD1 is untestable without DNA. This CDR3 is 14 amino acids long. Germline V gene data show CDR1 as SGHTA and CDR2 as FQGTGA. This chain's CDR3 is CASSLGGIGNEQFF.

The rearrangement uses TRBV7-9 and TRBJ2-7; the D gene TCRdb calls, TRBD1, cannot be checked with no DNA. The CDR3 covers 19 residues. Germline CDR1 SEHNR, CDR2 FQNEAQ (reference sequence). The CDR3 loop reads CASLSQGEIPGVIRNEQYF.

The chain employs TRBV27 and TRBJ1-5. CDR1 MNHEY and CDR2 SMNVEV come from the germline V gene (reference sequence). The CDR3 extends over 13 amino acids. CDR3 sequence: CASSATQVGRQHF.

This chain joins TRBV7-9 and TRBJ2-5; TCRdb selects TRBD2, and the lack of DNA leaves this call unchecked. Germline CDR1 reads SEHNR; CDR2 reads FQNEAQ (reference sequence). CDR3 size: 11 residues. This CDR3 is CASIQEGNQYF. The full variable domain, in which reference TRBV7-9 and TRBJ2-5 provide the parts outside the CDR3, is DTGVSQNPRHKITKRGQNVTFRCDPISEHNRLYWYRQTLGQGPEFLTYFQNEAQLEKSRLLSDRFSAERPKGSFSTLEIQRTEQGDSAMYLCASIQEGNQYFGPGTRLLVL.

CDR3: CASSPIGGQGTYEQYF. The chain is built from TRBV12-3 or TRBV12-4 and TRBJ2-7; TCRdb's D call, TRBD1, is unchecked because there is no DNA. CDR3 length: 16 residues.

The chain combines TRBV6-4 with TRBJ2-3. The CDR3 is 13 amino acids. The V gene's germline CDR1 is MRHNA and CDR2 SNTAGT. CDR3 amino acids: CASSDIVGPAQYF.

V usage is TRBV5-5 and J usage is TRBJ2-7; with no DNA, the TCRdb D assignment of TRBD1 cannot be verified. The CDR3 runs 15 residues. Looked up from germline, CDR1 is SGHKS and CDR2 is YYEKEE (reference sequence). The CDR3 loop is CASSLLMDTTYEQYF.

The J gene is TRBJ1-2, the V gene TRBV4-1; there is no DNA to check the TCRdb D call of TRBD1. Germline CDR1 reads MGHRA; CDR2 reads YSYEKL. This CDR3 spans 17 amino acids. CDR3 sequence reads: CASSQAGQGRGENGYTF.

The rearrangement uses TRBV29-1 and TRBJ1-2; the TCRdb D gene call, TRBD1, has no DNA to confirm it. The CDR3 totals 12 residues. Per germline, CDR1 SQVTM and CDR2 ANQGSEA. CDR3 in amino acids: CSVGSPDYGYTF. The full variable domain, rest sourced from reference TRBV29-1 and TRBJ1-2, is SAVISQKPSRDICQRGTSLTIQCQVDSQVTMMFWYRQQPGQSLTLIATANQGSEATYESGFVIDKFPISRPNLTFSTLTVSNMSPEDSSIYLCSVGSPDYGYTFGSGTRLTVV.

The chain uses TRBV29-1 and TRBJ2-1; the D call from TCRdb, TRBD2, cannot be confirmed without DNA. Germline V lookup: CDR1 SQVTM, CDR2 ANQGSEA. CDR3 length equals 13 residues. The CDR3: CSVDSGVAYEQFF.

J is TRBJ1-5 and V is TRBV7-8. The CDR3 has 16 residues. The germline gives CDR1 SGHVS, CDR2 FQNEAQ. This chain's CDR3 is CASSLRSFGGNQPQHF.

The chain recombines TRBV20-1 with TRBJ2-1; TCRdb names TRBD1, which stays unverified in the absence of DNA. This CDR3 contains 13 residues. The germline V gene has CDR1 DFQATT and CDR2 SNEGSKA (reference sequence). The CDR3 loop reads CSATLPGGNEQFF.